One sample yielded the 23 T cell receptor beta chains listed below, sequenced in a study of Tregs in tolerant kidney transplant recipients. Repertoires were generated with immunoSEQ multiplex PCR, while TCRdb's copy carries only in-frame clones and drops some. Of 65,000 or so clones listed, around 87% are singletons. The nonmyeloablative bone marrow transplants came from related graft donors, with transient mixed chimerism. Sequenced here: CD4+ T cells from blood (PBMCs), sampled 6 months after the transplant. All receptors come from a human patient who received a combined kidney and bone marrow transplant. Certain T cells may be donor cells from the graft.

This clone came up once. Germline is not matched at one junction end, which may reflect a read error. The chain carries TRBV5-1 and TRBJ2-1; perhaps TRBD2 as D (5 bases). This CDR3 region has 14 residues. Per germline, CDR1 SGHRS and CDR2 YFSETQ. DNA for the CDR3: TGCGCCAGCAGGTACCATAGCGCATACAATGGGCAGTTCTTC. Encoded protein: CASRYHSAYNGQFF.

This rearrangement joins TRBV6-6 to TRBJ1-5; 10 bases map to TRBD1. J gave up 5 bases and V 2 bases, and 3 bases lay outside the gene matches. CDR3 length equals 15 residues. Germline V CDR1 and CDR2: MNHNY, SVGAGI (reference sequence). The CDR3 region is CASSYGTGAHQPQHF. The CDR3 DNA reads as TGTGCCAGCAGTTACGGGACAGGGGCCCATCAGCCCCAGCATTTT.

To note about this clone: In the same sample, other DNA sequences code for this CDR3. CDR3 loop: CAWKGQGNSPLHF. In nucleotides, the CDR3 is TGTGCCTGGAAAGGACAGGGGAATTCACCCCTCCACTTT. The genes are TRBV30 and TRBJ1-6; 9 bases are a match to TRBD1. The length of the CDR3 is 13 residues. Germline loops: CDR1 GTSNPN, CDR2 SVGIG (reference sequence). Trimming at V came to 4 bases and at J to 7 bases, leaving 2 bases not matched to a gene.

V usage is TRBV10-3 and J usage is TRBJ1-2; maybe TRBD1 (5 bases). Germline V lookup: CDR1 ENHRY, CDR2 SYGVKD. The V end was cut by 3 bases, the J end by 8 bases, with 13 bases between. The CDR3 is 13 amino acids. The CDR3 here is CAISDGGTWGYTF. In DNA, the CDR3 is TGTGCCATCAGTGACGGGGGGACGTGGGGCTACACCTTC.

The J gene is TRBJ2-5, the V gene TRBV7-3; TRBD2 aligns across 7 bases. Trimming cost V 1 base and J 4 bases; bases outside gene matches: 9. The length of the CDR3 is 16 residues. Germline loops: CDR1 SGHTA, CDR2 FQGTGA. The CDR3 DNA is TGTGCCAGCAGCTTAATCGCGGGAGTATCGGGAGAGACCCAGTACTTC. Encoded protein: CASSLIAGVSGETQYF. The full variable domain, its missing parts supplied by reference TRBV7-3 and TRBJ2-5, is GAGVSQTPSNKVTEKGKYVELRCDPISGHTALYWYRQSLGQGPEFLIYFQGTGAADDSGLPNDRFFAVRPEGSVSTLKIQRTERGDSAVYLCASSLIAGVSGETQYFGPGTRLLVL.

V usage is TRBV7-8 and J usage is TRBJ2-5, with 7 nucleotides matching TRBD1. Per the germline V gene, CDR1 is SGHVS and CDR2 is FQNEAQ. The CDR3 covers 16 residues. The V segment lost 6 bases and the J segment 5 bases; nucleotides outside the gene matches: 15. The CDR3 DNA follows: TGTGCCAGCAGTCCGGGACAGATTTCTTTTACTGAGACCCAGTACTTC. Translating gives CASSPGQISFTETQYF.

This chain joins TRBV5-1 and TRBJ2-1, with TRBD2 matching 7 bases. Germline V gives CDR1 SGHRS, CDR2 YFSETQ. The V gene end was trimmed by 6 bases and the J gene end by 4 bases; junction bases not matched to a gene: 10. This CDR3 has 15 residues. Here the CDR3 DNA reads TGCGCCAGCACCCCCTCCGGGACTACGTACAATGAGCAGTTCTTC. The encoded protein is CASTPSGTTYNEQFF.

This clone was picked up a small number of times. The same CDR3 also results from other DNA sequences found in this sample. CDR3 protein: CASSLLGQGSYEQYF. CDR3 nucleotides: TGTGCCAGCAGTTTACTTGGACAGGGGTCCTACGAGCAGTACTTC. The chain joins TRBV27 to TRBJ2-7; TRBD1 matches at 9 bases. The length of the CDR3 is 15 residues. Germline trimming cut 2 bases from V and 1 base from J; bases unmatched to any gene: 3. Looked up from germline, CDR1 is MNHEY and CDR2 is SMNVEV (reference sequence).

The gene calls are TRBV5-1 and TRBJ2-4; possibly TRBD2 for D (5 bases). Germline values: CDR1 SGHRS, CDR2 YFSETQ. Trimming removed 0 bases at V and 3 bases at J, with 7 bases between. The CDR3 consists of 14 residues. The CDR3 bases are TGCGCCAGCAGCTTGGGCGGGTACAAAAACATTCAGTACTTC. This translates into CASSLGGYKNIQYF. The full variable domain, in which reference TRBV5-1 and TRBJ2-4 provide the parts outside the CDR3, is KAGVTQTPRYLIKTRGQQVTLSCSPISGHRSVSWYQQTPGQGLQFLFEYFSETQRNKGNFPGRFSGRQFSNSRSEMNVSTLELGDSALYLCASSLGGYKNIQYFGAGTRLSVL.

The rearrangement joins TRBV4-2 to TRBJ2-7; D possibly corresponds to TRBD2 (6 bases). The CDR3 has 13 residues. Trimming cost V 4 bases and J 9 bases, with 16 bases left between them. Germline assignment: CDR1 LGHNA and CDR2 YNFKEQ. The CDR3 DNA reads as TGTGCCAGCAGCCGCAGCCGGGCCGGGGGGCAGTACTTC. It codes for CASSRSRAGGQYF.

CDR3 nucleotide sequence: TGTGCCAGCAGCTTAGGAGGACAGGGGGTGAATGAGCAGTTCTTC. This gives the protein CASSLGGQGVNEQFF. This chain connects TRBV7-6 to TRBJ2-1; TRBD1 aligns across 10 bases. CDR1 SGHVS and CDR2 FNYEAQ come from the germline V gene. This CDR3 spans 15 amino acids. With V trimmed by 1 base and J by 7 bases, 4 bases remained unmatched.

This chain uses TRBV30 with TRBJ1-1; 8 bases fit TRBD1. Germline-derived CDR1 and CDR2 are GTSNPN and SVGIG (reference sequence). The CDR3 extends over 11 amino acids. The trim removed 3 bases at V and 8 bases at J, leaving 2 bases unmatched. CDR3 nucleotides: TGTGCCTGGAGGGACAGGGAAGAAGCTTTCTTT. It is translated as CAWRDREEAFF.

The chain couples TRBV5-1 to TRBJ1-1; maybe TRBD1 (5 bases). Trimming stripped 0 bases from V and 4 bases from J, with 13 bases between. Germline-derived CDR1 and CDR2 are SGHRS and YFSETQ. This CDR3 is 15 amino acids long. This CDR3 is CASSLADRGTTEAFF. In DNA form, the CDR3 reads TGCGCCAGCAGCTTGGCCGATCGGGGGACCACTGAAGCTTTCTTT.

The V and J genes are TRBV5-8 and TRBJ2-5, with no clear D. Germline V gene data show CDR1 as SGHTS and CDR2 as YDEGEE. CDR3 length: 14 amino acids. V lost 3 bases, J lost 4 bases, and 13 bases lay in between. The CDR3 loop is CASSSDSGRETQYF. CDR3 nucleotides: TGTGCCAGCAGCTCGGATTCGGGTAGAGAGACCCAGTACTTC.

The V gene is TRBV7-8, the J gene TRBJ2-1; 15 bases line up with TRBD2. Trimming took 2 bases from V and 4 from J; bases not matched to a gene: 3. The CDR3 is 17 residues long. Germline CDR1 and CDR2: SGHVS and FQNEAQ. CDR3 coding DNA: TGTGCCAGCAGCTTACGGACTAGCGGGGGGGGGTACAATGAGCAGTTCTTC. Its translation is CASSLRTSGGGYNEQFF.

This rearrangement joins TRBV19 to TRBJ1-3; D gene uncertain. This CDR3 is built from 14 residues. Germline V CDR1 and CDR2: LNHDA, SQIVND (reference sequence). The V and J ends lost 1 base and 2 bases respectively, with 6 bases between them. The CDR3 DNA reads as TGTGCCAGTAGTATAGGTTTTACTGGAAACACCATATATTTT. Its protein product is CASSIGFTGNTIYF.

This clone was detected only a few times. The chain carries TRBV7-9 and TRBJ1-3; D gene unclear. The germline V and J ends were trimmed by 3 bases and 0 bases, with 6 bases remaining between them. Looked up from germline, CDR1 is SEHNR and CDR2 is FQNEAQ (reference sequence). The CDR3 spans 14 residues. The CDR3 loop is CASSFQSSGNTIYF. CDR3 coding DNA: TGTGCCAGCAGCTTTCAGTCCTCTGGAAACACCATATATTTT.

The chain carries TRBV4-2 and TRBJ1-4; D is ambiguous. Trimming removed 4 bases from V and 5 bases from J, with 20 bases in between. This CDR3 has 17 amino acids. Germline V CDR1 and CDR2: LGHNA, YNFKEQ. The CDR3 protein is CASSPIDPNRSNEKLFF. For the CDR3, the DNA is TGTGCCAGCAGCCCTATCGACCCAAACAGAAGCAATGAAAAACTGTTTTTT.

This clone was found a few times. The genes are TRBV6-7 and TRBJ1-5, with D uncertain. TRBV6-7 is an ORF for which the function is uncertain. CDR3 length: 12 amino acids. Trimming took off 8 bases at V and 1 base at J, with 6 bases between the two ends. CDR3 region: CASPTSNQPQHF. DNA of the CDR3: TGTGCCAGCCCAACAAGCAATCAGCCCCAGCATTTT.

V gene TRBV7-2 combines with J gene TRBJ2-2, with TRBD2 identical over 7 bases. The CDR3 runs 16 residues. The V gene end was trimmed by 3 bases and the J gene end by 1 base; junction bases not matched to a gene: 5. CDR1 and CDR2 from the germline V gene are SGHTA and FQGNSA. CDR3 bases: TGTGCCAGCAGCTTGGGAGGGAAGGGGAACACCGGGGAGCTGTTTTTT. It is translated as CASSLGGKGNTGELFF.

The gene calls are TRBV15 and TRBJ2-5; TRBD1 aligns across 7 bases. V was clipped by 3 bases and J by 5 bases; unmatched bases: 15. CDR1 and CDR2 (germline): LNHNV, YYDKDF (reference sequence). CDR3 length equals 17 residues. The CDR3 DNA follows: TGTGCCACCAGCAGCCCCAAGGCAGGGGGATTCGGGGAGACCCAGTACTTC. This codes for CATSSPKAGGFGETQYF.

The chain couples TRBV5-4 to TRBJ2-1; 9 bases line up with TRBD2. The CDR3 sequence is 15 residues long. Per the germline V gene, CDR1 is SGHNT and CDR2 is YYREEE (reference sequence). Trimming cost V 4 bases and J 7 bases; bases outside gene matches: 9. CDR3 sequence (DNA): TGTGCCAGCAGCGGTAGCGGGGGAGCCCCTAATGAGCAGTTCTTC. Its translation is CASSGSGGAPNEQFF.

This clone was detected only once. In the same sample, other DNA sequences code for this CDR3. CDR3 in DNA: TGTGCCAGCAGCCGGGGGTACGAGCAGTACTTC. This encodes CASSRGYEQYF. The rearrangement joins TRBV6-5 to TRBJ2-7; a possible D gene is TRBD2 (6 bases). The germline gives CDR1 MNHEY, CDR2 SVGAGI. V was trimmed by 6 bases and J by 4 bases, leaving 7 bases between them. The CDR3 totals 11 residues.